The rows below give T cell receptor beta chains drawn from one sample of a study of metastatic and nonmetastatic thyroid tumors. TCRdb reprocessed the PCR reads via MiXCR. The table records about 30,000 clones, under 25% of them present only once. The sequencing input was blood. All receptors come from a female donor with papillary thyroid cancer or a benign thyroid nodule (not recorded which). Some clones in this sample may be carry-over from other donors' samples. Each CDR3 is given with its conserved first and last residue. A D gene is named only where the DNA matches it firmly. A clone size is listed for some rows: how often the clone was seen (once, few, many), or a class if it is expanded.

CDR3 protein: CSATDGTGNTEALF; CDR3 DNA: TGCAGTGCCACAGATGGGACAGGGAATACTGAAGCTTTATTT; V gene: TRBV20-1; J gene: TRBJ1-1; clone size: .; D gene: TRBD1
CDR3 protein: CASSYSTRGNYGYTF; CDR3 DNA: TGTGCCAGCAGTTACTCGACCAGGGGTAACTATGGCTACACCTTC; V gene: TRBV6-5; J gene: TRBJ1-2; clone size: many; D gene: .
CDR3 protein: CSARWGLAGGYEQYF; CDR3 DNA: TGCAGTGCGAGGTGGGGTCTAGCGGGAGGGTACGAGCAGTACTTC; V gene: TRBV20-1; J gene: TRBJ2-7; clone size: .; D gene: TRBD2
CDR3 protein: CAWISPWGFNEQFF; CDR3 DNA: TGTGCCTGGATATCGCCGTGGGGTTTCAATGAGCAGTTCTTC; V gene: TRBV30; J gene: TRBJ2-1; clone size: .; D gene: .
CDR3 protein: CASSSGEYEQYF; CDR3 DNA: TGTGCCAGCAGTTCGGGGGAGTACGAGCAGTACTTC; V gene: TRBV12-3/TRBV12-4; J gene: TRBJ2-7; clone size: .; D gene: .
CDR3 protein: CASSLNRGDTQYF; CDR3 DNA: TGTGCCAGCAGCTTAAATCGGGGGGATACGCAGTATTTT; V gene: TRBV7-3; J gene: TRBJ2-3; clone size: .; D gene: .
CDR3 protein: CASTHPRGGVGTDTQYF; CDR3 DNA: TGTGCCAGTACCCATCCCCGAGGGGGGGTCGGCACAGATACGCAGTATTTT; V gene: TRBV19; J gene: TRBJ2-3; clone size: many; D gene: .
CDR3 protein: CSVRYAAGFNVQFF; CDR3 DNA: TGCAGCGTTCGATATGCGGCGGGTTTCAATGTGCAGTTCTTC; V gene: TRBV29-1; J gene: TRBJ2-1; clone size: .; D gene: .
CDR3 protein: CASRGEQFQPQHF; CDR3 DNA: TGTGCCAGCAGAGGGGAGCAGTTCCAGCCCCAGCATTTT; V gene: TRBV28; J gene: TRBJ1-5; clone size: many; D gene: .
CDR3 protein: CASSISGTNTEAFF; CDR3 DNA: TGTGCCAGTAGTATCTCGGGTACGAACACTGAAGCTTTCTTT; V gene: TRBV19; J gene: TRBJ1-1; clone size: many; D gene: .
CDR3 protein: CASSLTGRTSYEQYF; CDR3 DNA: TGTGCCAGCAGCCTGACAGGGAGGACCTCCTACGAGCAGTACTTC; V gene: TRBV5-4; J gene: TRBJ2-7; clone size: many; D gene: .
CDR3 protein: CAISGTEFTTSTDTQYF; CDR3 DNA: TGTGCCATCTCCGGGACAGAGTTTACAACTAGCACAGATACGCAGTATTTT; V gene: TRBV6-2/TRBV6-3; J gene: TRBJ2-3; clone size: .; D gene: TRBD1
CDR3 protein: CASTDRDQPQHF; CDR3 DNA: TGTGCCAGCACGGACAGAGATCAGCCCCAGCATTTT; V gene: TRBV6-1; J gene: TRBJ1-5; clone size: medium-sized; D gene: .
CDR3 protein: CASSIRSWGYEQYF; CDR3 DNA: TGTGCCAGTTCAATACGGTCTTGGGGCTACGAGCAGTACTTC; V gene: TRBV14; J gene: TRBJ2-7; clone size: many; D gene: .
CDR3 protein: CASSSSEWGADTQYF; CDR3 DNA: TGCGCCAGCAGCTCCTCTGAGTGGGGGGCCGATACGCAGTATTTT; V gene: TRBV5-1; J gene: TRBJ2-3; clone size: many; D gene: .
CDR3 protein: CASSLTHRGAYLQETQYF; CDR3 DNA: TGTGCCAGCAGCTTAACCCACCGTGGGGCCTACCTACAAGAGACCCAGTACTTC; V gene: TRBV11-2; J gene: TRBJ2-5; clone size: .; D gene: .
CDR3 protein: CASSQVQGTGNLREQYF; CDR3 DNA: TGTGCCAGCAGCCAGGTACAAGGGACAGGGAATTTGCGGGAGCAGTACTTC; V gene: TRBV7-6; J gene: TRBJ2-7; clone size: .; D gene: TRBD1
CDR3 protein: CASSFDGQANTEAFF; CDR3 DNA: TGTGCCAGCAGCTTCGATGGACAGGCGAACACTGAAGCTTTCTTT; V gene: TRBV7-3; J gene: TRBJ1-1; clone size: many; D gene: TRBD1
CDR3 protein: CASSKQGTEAFF; CDR3 DNA: TGTGCCAGCAGCAAACAGGGGACTGAAGCTTTCTTT; V gene: TRBV13; J gene: TRBJ1-1; clone size: many; D gene: TRBD1
CDR3 protein: CAISEWPGQGSGANVPTF; CDR3 DNA: TGTGCCATCAGTGAGTGGCCGGGACAGGGTTCTGGGGCCAACGTCCCGACTTTC; V gene: TRBV10-3; J gene: TRBJ2-6; clone size: many; D gene: TRBD1
CDR3 protein: CASSPDRCRDGYTF; CDR3 DNA: TGTGCCAGTAGTCCCGACAGGTGTAGAGATGGCTACACCTTC; V gene: TRBV19; J gene: TRBJ1-2; clone size: few; D gene: .
CDR3 protein: CSVLRVVFNEQFF; CDR3 DNA: TGCAGCGTCCTAAGGGTAGTCTTCAATGAGCAATTCTTC; V gene: TRBV29-1; J gene: TRBJ2-1; clone size: few; D gene: .
CDR3 protein: CASSLNTDSYNEQFF; CDR3 DNA: TGTGCCAGCAGCTTAAACACGGACTCCTACAATGAGCAGTTCTTC; V gene: TRBV7-3; J gene: TRBJ2-1; clone size: many; D gene: .
CDR3 protein: CASSQRGTDPQYF; CDR3 DNA: TGTGCCAGCAGCCAACGAGGAACAGATCCGCAGTATTTT; V gene: TRBV3-1; J gene: TRBJ2-3; clone size: .; D gene: .
CDR3 protein: CSARPRLAGGYNEQFF; CDR3 DNA: TGCAGTGCTAGGCCCCGACTAGCGGGAGGATACAATGAGCAGTTCTTC; V gene: TRBV20-1; J gene: TRBJ2-1; clone size: many; D gene: TRBD2
CDR3 protein: CASSQEMGQGIYEQYF; CDR3 DNA: TGTGCCAGCAGCCAAGAGATGGGACAGGGGATCTACGAGCAGTACTTC; V gene: TRBV4-2; J gene: TRBJ2-7; clone size: many; D gene: TRBD1